Presented here are 23 T cell receptor beta chains from one specimen sequenced in a study of T cell repertoires in cytomegalovirus infection. TCRdb re-called the reads with MiXCR, one entry per CDR3 protein. The table lists under 800,000 distinct CDR3 sequences, 24% of them singletons. The sample consisted of CD8+ T cells from PBMCs. Receptors were obtained from a human donor in good health (CMV status not recorded). Some clones in this sample may be carry-over from other donors' samples.

This clonotype showed up many times. The chain employs TRBV7-3 and TRBJ2-6; no firm D call. This CDR3 region has 16 residues. Trimming cost V 2 bases and J 2 bases, with 10 bases left between them. Germline assignment: CDR1 SGHTA and CDR2 FQGTGA. For the CDR3, the DNA is TGTGCCAGCAGCTTATTACGTGCCCCTGGGGCCAACGTCCTGACTTTC. This gives the protein CASSLLRAPGANVLTF.

The CDR3 protein is CSARVSSRKGDEKLFF. The CDR3 DNA follows: TGCAGTGCTAGAGTATCATCCCGGAAGGGAGATGAAAAACTGTTTTTT. The chain has TRBV20-1 and TRBJ1-4, with unresolved D. Between the trimmed V and J ends, which lost 1 base and 6 bases, there was a span of 18 bases. Germline values: CDR1 DFQATT, CDR2 SNEGSKA (reference sequence). The CDR3 has 16 residues.

This rearrangement joins TRBV29-1 to TRBJ1-2, with TRBD1 identical over 7 bases. CDR3 length: 12 residues. CDR1 and CDR2 (germline): SQVTM, ANQGSEA. After removal of 4 bases from V and 6 bases from J, the junction contained 5 bases not matched to a gene. As DNA, the CDR3 is TGCAGCGTTGTTGACAGGGTGGATGGCTACACCTTC. As protein: CSVVDRVDGYTF. Complete variable domain (other parts from reference TRBV29-1 and TRBJ1-2): SAVISQKPSRDICQRGTSLTIQCQVDSQVTMMFWYRQQPGQSLTLIATANQGSEATYESGFVIDKFPISRPNLTFSTLTVSNMSPEDSSIYLCSVVDRVDGYTFGSGTRLTVV.

The CDR3 DNA is TGTGCCAGCAGCCCACCGGGACAGGGGCTTGAAGCTTTCTTT. This gives the protein CASSPPGQGLEAFF. The rearrangement uses TRBV7-8 and TRBJ1-1; TRBD1 agrees at 10 bases. In germline, CDR1 is SGHVS, CDR2 FQNEAQ. This CDR3 is built from 14 residues. V lost 5 bases to trimming and J lost 7 bases; unmatched junction nucleotides: 7.

This clonotype was observed at least ten times. This rearrangement joins TRBV20-1 to TRBJ1-2; 7 bases fit TRBD1. CDR1 and CDR2 from the germline V gene are DFQATT and SNEGSKA (reference sequence). V trimming: 5 bases; J trimming: 3 bases; junction bases outside the gene matches: 9. This CDR3 has 14 residues. The CDR3 is CSAPTEQGYYGYTF. For the CDR3, the DNA is TGCAGTGCTCCAACCGAACAGGGGTACTATGGCTACACCTTC.

Of note for this clonotype: This may come from a read error, since a much larger clone is one base off. The chain employs TRBV12-5 and TRBJ2-3, with TRBD2 matching 10 bases. This CDR3 is built from 17 residues. V lost 3 bases and J lost 3; bases outside the gene matches: 9. CDR1 is LGHNT and CDR2 is FRNRAP in the germline V gene. The CDR3 here is CASGFTIAGGRTDTQYF. The CDR3, as DNA: TGTGCTAGTGGTTTCACAATAGCGGGGGGCCGGACAGATACGCAGTATTTT. Based on the CDR3 plus reference TRBV12-5 and TRBJ2-3, the full variable domain is DARVTQTPRHKVTEMGQEVTMRCQPILGHNTVFWYRQTMMQGLELLAYFRNRAPLDDSGMPKDRFSAEMPDATLATLKIQPSEPRDSAVYFCASGFTIAGGRTDTQYFGPGTRLTVL.

CDR3 region: CASTINRVYGYTF. The CDR3 region has the DNA TGTGCCAGCACTATAAACAGGGTCTATGGCTACACCTTC. The chain joins TRBV6-1 to TRBJ1-2, with D tentatively TRBD1 (6 bases). V lost 7 bases to trimming and J lost 4 bases, with 13 bases between them. The CDR3 is 13 residues long. Germline V CDR1 and CDR2: MNHNS, SASEGT.

This clonotype was recorded at least ten times. The chain carries TRBV7-6 and TRBJ1-4, with D possibly TRBD1 on 5 matching bases. CDR3 length: 15 amino acids. Germline values: CDR1 SGHVS, CDR2 FNYEAQ. V was cut by 2 bases and J by 8 bases, with 15 bases left in between. CDR3 DNA: TGTGCCAGCAGCTTATCGGGAGGGACCCGGGAAAAACTGTTTTTT. This codes for CASSLSGGTREKLFF.

This rearrangement joins TRBV4-3 to TRBJ2-1; maybe TRBD1 (5 bases). The CDR3 totals 17 residues. Germline V lookup: CDR1 LGHNA, CDR2 YSLEER. Trimming left V 0 bases short and J 1 base short, with 13 bases between. The CDR3 sequence: CASSQDLGVASYNEQFF. The CDR3 DNA is TGCGCCAGCAGCCAAGATTTAGGGGTGGCGTCCTACAATGAGCAGTTCTTC.

In its sample, this clonotype was seen a few times. The chain joins TRBV6-2 or TRBV6-3 to TRBJ2-3; 7 bases line up with TRBD2. J gave up 1 base and V 8 bases, and 12 bases lay outside the gene matches. The germline V gene encodes CDR1 MNHEY and CDR2 SVGEGT. The CDR3 length is 16 residues. CDR3 sequence reads: CASHLGGSIGTDTQYF. In DNA, the CDR3 is TGTGCCAGCCATCTGGGGGGGAGCATAGGCACAGATACGCAGTATTTT.

With regard to this clonotype: One end of the junction fails to match germline, which may point to a read error. The chain joins TRBV12-3 or TRBV12-4 to TRBJ1-2; 10 bases match TRBD1. The CDR3 consists of 14 residues. The CDR3 loop reads CVSTGTGVYYGYTF. Written as DNA, the CDR3 is TGTGTCAGCACCGGGACAGGGGTGTACTATGGCTACACCTTC.

This clonotype came up once. A clone one base away is much larger, so this may be a read error. The chain couples TRBV7-6 to TRBJ2-5, with D possibly matching TRBD2 (5 bases). The germline gives CDR1 SGHVS, CDR2 FNYEAQ. The CDR3 is made up of 13 amino acids. The CDR3 loop is CVSTPRGSETQYF. CDR3 DNA: TGTGTCAGCACCCCCCGAGGGAGTGAGACCCAGTACTTC.

About this clonotype itself: This could be a read error, since a much larger clone is one nucleotide away. The V and J genes are TRBV27 and TRBJ2-1; a weak D match, TRBD2 (6 bases). Trimming took 8 bases from V and 5 from J, leaving 16 bases between them. The CDR3 is made up of 14 amino acids. Germline CDR1 reads MNHEY; CDR2 reads SMNVEV (reference sequence). The CDR3 DNA reads as TGTGCCAGCGACCACGGGACTGATCACAATGAGCAGTTCTTC. Its protein product is CASDHGTDHNEQFF.

At least ten counts were recorded for this clonotype. The chain has TRBV6-6 and TRBJ2-1; D is unresolved. The germline CDR1 and CDR2 sequences are MNHNY and SVGAGI (reference sequence). Trimming cost V 9 bases and J 0 bases, with 15 bases left between them. The CDR3 extends over 15 amino acids. CDR3: CASLNRYTSYNEQFF. The CDR3 DNA is TGTGCCAGTCTCAATCGGTATACCTCCTACAATGAGCAGTTCTTC.

This clonotype was found a few times. The rearrangement joins TRBV4-2 to TRBJ1-5; D is undetermined. The CDR3 length is 14 residues. CDR1 is LGHNA, CDR2 YNFKEQ, per germline. V lost 0 bases and J 10 bases, leaving 13 bases between the germline ends. In DNA form, the CDR3 reads TGTGCCAGCAGCCAAGATAGTGGTCCGAATCCCCAGCATTTT. Protein: CASSQDSGPNPQHF.

In its sample, this clonotype was seen a few times. The chain recombines TRBV9 with TRBJ2-4, with D unresolved. CDR1 and CDR2 from the germline V gene are SGDLS and YYNGEE. CDR3 length: 16 amino acids. Trimming stripped 4 bases from V and 11 bases from J, with 25 bases between. Here the CDR3 reads CASSPWARLGHPVQYF. The CDR3 DNA reads as TGTGCCAGCAGCCCTTGGGCCAGGCTGGGCCATCCGGTTCAGTACTTC.

The rearrangement joins TRBV6-8 to TRBJ2-5; D gene unclear. CDR1 MNHGY and CDR2 SAAAGT come from the germline V gene. The CDR3 sequence is 14 residues long. Trimming took 6 bases from V and 2 from J, leaving 13 bases between them. The CDR3 here is CASSHGQTQETQYF. In DNA, the CDR3 is TGTGCCAGCAGCCACGGGCAAACACAAGAGACCCAGTACTTC.

This clonotype was observed a handful of times. The chain combines TRBV7-9 with TRBJ2-1; D is ambiguous. The CDR3 runs 13 residues. V gave up 2 bases and J gave up 5 bases, with 7 bases separating them. CDR1 and CDR2 from the germline V gene are SEHNR and FQNEAQ (reference sequence). CDR3 loop: CASSLPANNEQFF. The CDR3 region has the DNA TGTGCCAGCAGCTTACCGGCGAACAATGAGCAGTTCTTC.

The V call is TRBV20-1, the J call TRBJ2-7; the match to TRBD2 covers 7 bases. There are 13 residues in the CDR3. The V segment lost 7 bases and the J segment 2 bases; nucleotides outside the gene matches: 8. Per the germline V gene, CDR1 is DFQATT and CDR2 is SNEGSKA (reference sequence). This CDR3 reads CSGKWDYPYEQYV. CDR3 DNA sequence: TGCAGTGGGAAATGGGACTATCCCTACGAGCAGTACGTC.

This clonotype was counted a few times. The genes are TRBV28 and TRBJ2-7; possibly TRBD1 for D (5 bases). There are 16 residues in the CDR3. Trimming pared 5 bases from V and 6 bases from J, leaving 23 bases between. From germline, CDR1 is MDHEN and CDR2 SYDVKM. CDR3 region: CASSPLPRTSGSEQYV. For the CDR3, the DNA is TGTGCCAGCAGTCCCCTCCCCCGGACATCAGGGTCCGAGCAGTACGTC.

About this clonotype: With a much larger clone just one base away, this may be a read error. The conserved phenylalanine or tryptophan normally closing the CDR3 is absent here, so this likely arose from a read error. V is TRBV7-6 and J is TRBJ2-5; TRBD1 matches at 8 bases. The V segment lost 1 base and the J segment 1 base; nucleotides outside the gene matches: 2. Germline V gives CDR1 SGHVS, CDR2 FNYEAQ. CDR3 length: 15 amino acids. The CDR3 here is CASSLVTGAQETQYL. Written as DNA, the CDR3 is TGTGCCAGCAGCTTAGTGACAGGGGCCCAAGAGACCCAGTACTTA.

The chain uses TRBV29-1 and TRBJ2-7; no reliable D call. CDR1 is SQVTM, CDR2 ANQGSEA, per germline. Between the trimmed V and J ends, which lost 7 bases and 0 bases, there was a span of 13 bases. This CDR3 region has 13 residues. The CDR3 DNA sequence: TGCAGCGCTACGACTGGCAACTCCTACGAGCAGTACTTC. This codes for CSATTGNSYEQYF.

This clonotype has more than one count but fewer than ten. The rearrangement joins TRBV6-2 or TRBV6-3 to TRBJ1-6; tentatively, D is TRBD1 (5 bases). This CDR3 comprises 12 residues. Trimming removed 4 bases from V and 9 bases from J, with 7 bases in between. In germline, CDR1 is MNHEY, CDR2 SVGEGT. The CDR3 protein is CASSFGGSPLHF. The DNA for the CDR3 is TGTGCCAGCAGTTTTGGGGGTTCACCCCTCCACTTT.